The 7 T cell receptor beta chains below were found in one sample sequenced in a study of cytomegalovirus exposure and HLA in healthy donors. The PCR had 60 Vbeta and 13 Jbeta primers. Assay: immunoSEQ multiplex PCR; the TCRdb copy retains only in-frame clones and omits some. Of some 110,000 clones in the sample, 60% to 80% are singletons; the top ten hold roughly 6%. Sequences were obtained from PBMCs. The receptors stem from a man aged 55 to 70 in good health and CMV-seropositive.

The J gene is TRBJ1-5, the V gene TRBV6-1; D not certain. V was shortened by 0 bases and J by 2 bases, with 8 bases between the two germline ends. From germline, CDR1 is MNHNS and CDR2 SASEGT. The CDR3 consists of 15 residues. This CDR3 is CASSEAGVGNQPQHF. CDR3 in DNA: TGTGCCAGCAGTGAAGCCGGAGTCGGCAATCAGCCCCAGCATTTT.

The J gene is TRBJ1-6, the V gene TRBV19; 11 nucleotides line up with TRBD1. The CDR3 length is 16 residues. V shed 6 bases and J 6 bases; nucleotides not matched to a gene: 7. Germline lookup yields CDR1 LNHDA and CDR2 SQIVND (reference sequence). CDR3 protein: CASRPDRGLPNSPLHF. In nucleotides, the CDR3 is TGTGCCAGTAGACCGGACAGGGGGCTGCCTAATTCACCCCTCCACTTT.

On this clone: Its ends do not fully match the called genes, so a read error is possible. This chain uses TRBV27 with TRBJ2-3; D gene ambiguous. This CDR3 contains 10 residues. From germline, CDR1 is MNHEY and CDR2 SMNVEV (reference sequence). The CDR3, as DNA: TGTGCCAGCACCCCTAGATACGCAGTATTT. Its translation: CASTPRYAVF.

CDR3 residues: CASSSTFNTEAFF. In DNA, the CDR3 is TGTGCCAGCAGTAGCACTTTCAACACTGAAGCTTTCTTT. The rearrangement links TRBV7-2 to TRBJ1-1, with D hard to call. Germline V gives CDR1 SGHTA, CDR2 FQGNSA. The CDR3 extends over 13 amino acids. The ends were cut back, 6 bases at V and 2 bases at J, with 10 bases in the middle.

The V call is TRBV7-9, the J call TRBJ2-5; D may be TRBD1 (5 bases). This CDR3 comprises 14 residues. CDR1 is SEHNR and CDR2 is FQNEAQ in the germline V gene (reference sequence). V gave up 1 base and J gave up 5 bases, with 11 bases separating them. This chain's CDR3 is CASSLEGDGETQYF. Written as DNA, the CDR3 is TGTGCCAGCAGCTTAGAAGGGGATGGGGAGACCCAGTACTTC.

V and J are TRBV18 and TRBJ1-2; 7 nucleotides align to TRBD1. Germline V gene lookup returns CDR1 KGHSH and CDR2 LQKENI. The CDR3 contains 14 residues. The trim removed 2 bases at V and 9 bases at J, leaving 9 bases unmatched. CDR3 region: CASSPAGTAMSYTF. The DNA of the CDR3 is TGTGCCAGCTCACCAGCCGGGACAGCCATGAGCTACACCTTC.

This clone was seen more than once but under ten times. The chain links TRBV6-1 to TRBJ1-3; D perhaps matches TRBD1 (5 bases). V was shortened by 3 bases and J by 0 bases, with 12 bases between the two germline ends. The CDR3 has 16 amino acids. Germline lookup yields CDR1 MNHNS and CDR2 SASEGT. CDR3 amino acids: CASSDSGGISGNTIYF. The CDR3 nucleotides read TGTGCCAGCAGTGATTCCGGGGGGATCTCTGGAAACACCATATATTTT.